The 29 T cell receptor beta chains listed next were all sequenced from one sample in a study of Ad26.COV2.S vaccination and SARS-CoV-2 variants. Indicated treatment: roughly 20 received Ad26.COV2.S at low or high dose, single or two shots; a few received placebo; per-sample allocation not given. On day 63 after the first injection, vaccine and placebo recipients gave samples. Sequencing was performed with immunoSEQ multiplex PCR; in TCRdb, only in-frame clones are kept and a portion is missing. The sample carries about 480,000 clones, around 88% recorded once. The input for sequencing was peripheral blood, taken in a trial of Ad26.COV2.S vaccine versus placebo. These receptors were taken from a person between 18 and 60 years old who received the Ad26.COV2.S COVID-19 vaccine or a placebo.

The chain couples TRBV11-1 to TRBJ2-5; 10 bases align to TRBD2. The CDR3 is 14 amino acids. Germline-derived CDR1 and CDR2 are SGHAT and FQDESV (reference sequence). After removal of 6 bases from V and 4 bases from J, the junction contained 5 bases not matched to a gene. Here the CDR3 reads CASSPAGGLETQYF. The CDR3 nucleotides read TGTGCCAGCAGTCCAGCGGGAGGGTTAGAGACCCAGTACTTC.

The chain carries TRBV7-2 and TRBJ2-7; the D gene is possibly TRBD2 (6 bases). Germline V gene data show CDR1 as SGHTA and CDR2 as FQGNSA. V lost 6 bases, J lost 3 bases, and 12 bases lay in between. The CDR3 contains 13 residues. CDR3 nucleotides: TGTGCCAGCAGGGGACTCACTGACTACGAGCAGTACTTC. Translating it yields CASRGLTDYEQYF.

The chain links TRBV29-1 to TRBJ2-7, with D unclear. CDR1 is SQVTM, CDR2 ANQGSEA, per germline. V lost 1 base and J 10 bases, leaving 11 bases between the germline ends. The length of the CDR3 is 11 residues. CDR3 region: CSVEVLSNQYF. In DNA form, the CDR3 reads TGCAGCGTTGAAGTTTTGTCGAACCAGTACTTC.

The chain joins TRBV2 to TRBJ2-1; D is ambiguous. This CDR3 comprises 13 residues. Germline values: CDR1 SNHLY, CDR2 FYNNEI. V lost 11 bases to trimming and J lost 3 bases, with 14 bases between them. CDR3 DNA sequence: TGTGCCCAAGGTACCCCCCTCTACAATGAGCAGTTCTTC. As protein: CAQGTPLYNEQFF.

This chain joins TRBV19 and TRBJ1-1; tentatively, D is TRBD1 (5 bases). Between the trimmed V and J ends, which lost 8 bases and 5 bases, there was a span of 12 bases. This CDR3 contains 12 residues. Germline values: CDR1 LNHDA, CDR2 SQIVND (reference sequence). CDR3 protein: CASARDSTEAFF. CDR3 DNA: TGTGCCAGTGCCAGGGACTCAACTGAAGCTTTCTTT.

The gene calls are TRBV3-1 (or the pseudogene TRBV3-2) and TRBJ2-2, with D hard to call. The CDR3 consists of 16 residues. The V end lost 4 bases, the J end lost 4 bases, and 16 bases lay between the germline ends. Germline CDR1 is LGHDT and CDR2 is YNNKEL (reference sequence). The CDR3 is CASSLPKSQSTGELFF. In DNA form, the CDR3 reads TGTGCCAGCAGCCTCCCGAAGTCACAGAGCACCGGGGAGCTGTTTTTT.

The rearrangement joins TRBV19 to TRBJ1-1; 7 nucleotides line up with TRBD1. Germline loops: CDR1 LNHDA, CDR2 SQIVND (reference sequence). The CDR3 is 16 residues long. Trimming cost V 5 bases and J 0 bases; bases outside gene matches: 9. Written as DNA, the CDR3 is TGTGCCAGTAGTCCTGGGGGACAGTACATGAACACTGAAGCTTTCTTT. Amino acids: CASSPGGQYMNTEAFF. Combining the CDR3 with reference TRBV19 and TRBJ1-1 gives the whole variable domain DGGITQSPKYLFRKEGQNVTLSCEQNLNHDAMYWYRQDPGQGLRLIYYSQIVNDFQKGDIAEGYSVSREKKESFPLTVTSAQKNPTAFYLCASSPGGQYMNTEAFFGQGTRLTVV.

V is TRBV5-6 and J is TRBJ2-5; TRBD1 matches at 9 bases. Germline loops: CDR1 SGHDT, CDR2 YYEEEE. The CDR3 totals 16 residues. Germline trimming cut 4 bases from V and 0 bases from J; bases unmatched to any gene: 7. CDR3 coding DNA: TGTGCCAGCAGCGAAACAGGGGGCCCGTACCAAGAGACCCAGTACTTC. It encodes CASSETGGPYQETQYF.

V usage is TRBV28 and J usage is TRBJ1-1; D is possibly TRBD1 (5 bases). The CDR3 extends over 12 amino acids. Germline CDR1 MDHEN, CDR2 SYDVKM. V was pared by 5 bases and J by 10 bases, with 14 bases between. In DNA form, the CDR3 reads TGTGCCAGCAGTCCTAATCCGGGGGGAGCTTTCTTT. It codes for CASSPNPGGAFF.

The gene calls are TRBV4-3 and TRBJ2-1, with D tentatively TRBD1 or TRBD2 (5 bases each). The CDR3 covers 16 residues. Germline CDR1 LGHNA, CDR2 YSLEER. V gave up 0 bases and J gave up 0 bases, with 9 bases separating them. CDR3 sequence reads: CASSQDWGSSYNEQFF. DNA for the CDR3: TGCGCCAGCAGCCAAGATTGGGGGAGCTCCTACAATGAGCAGTTCTTC.

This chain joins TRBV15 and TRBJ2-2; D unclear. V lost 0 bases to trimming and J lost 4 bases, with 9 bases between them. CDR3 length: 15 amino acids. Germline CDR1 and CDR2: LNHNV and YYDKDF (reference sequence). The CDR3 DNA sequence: TGTGCCACCAGCAGAGATCAGCTCCCCACCGGGGAGCTGTTTTTT. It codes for CATSRDQLPTGELFF.

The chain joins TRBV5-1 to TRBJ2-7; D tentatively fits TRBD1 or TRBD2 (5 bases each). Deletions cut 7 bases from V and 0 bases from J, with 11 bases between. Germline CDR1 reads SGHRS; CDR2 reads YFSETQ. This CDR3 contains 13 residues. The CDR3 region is CASGAGGSYEQYF. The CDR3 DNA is TGCGCCAGCGGAGCTGGGGGCTCCTACGAGCAGTACTTC.

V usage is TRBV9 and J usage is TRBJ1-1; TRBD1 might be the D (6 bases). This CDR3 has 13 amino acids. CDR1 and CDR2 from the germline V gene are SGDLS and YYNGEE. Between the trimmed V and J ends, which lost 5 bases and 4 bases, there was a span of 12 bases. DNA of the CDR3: TGTGCCAGCAGAGGGGGGGTTGGCACTGAAGCTTTCTTT. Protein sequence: CASRGGVGTEAFF.

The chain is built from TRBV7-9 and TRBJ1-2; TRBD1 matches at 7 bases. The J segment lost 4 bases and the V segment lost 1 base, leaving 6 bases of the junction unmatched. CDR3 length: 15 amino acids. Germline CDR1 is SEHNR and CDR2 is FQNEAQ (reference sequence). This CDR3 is CASSLVGTELYGYTF. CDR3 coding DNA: TGTGCCAGCAGCTTAGTAGGGACAGAACTCTATGGCTACACCTTC.

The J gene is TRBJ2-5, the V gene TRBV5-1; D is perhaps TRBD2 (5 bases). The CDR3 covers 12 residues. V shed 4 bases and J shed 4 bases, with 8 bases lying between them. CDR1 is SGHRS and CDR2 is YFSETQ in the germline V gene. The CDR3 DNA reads TGCGCCAGCAGCGACGCGGGAGAGACCCAGTACTTC. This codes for CASSDAGETQYF.

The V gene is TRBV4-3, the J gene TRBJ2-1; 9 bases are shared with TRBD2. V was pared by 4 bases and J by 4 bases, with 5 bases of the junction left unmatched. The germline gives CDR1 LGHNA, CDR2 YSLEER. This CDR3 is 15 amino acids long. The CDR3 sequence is CASSPAGGLYNEQFF. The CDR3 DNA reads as TGCGCCAGCAGCCCGGCGGGGGGGCTATACAATGAGCAGTTCTTC.

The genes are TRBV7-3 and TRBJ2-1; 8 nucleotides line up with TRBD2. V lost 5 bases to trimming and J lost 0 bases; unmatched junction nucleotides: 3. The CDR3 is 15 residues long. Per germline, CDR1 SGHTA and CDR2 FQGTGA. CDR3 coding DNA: TGTGCCAGCAGCCCTGCGGGGGGCTCCTACAATGAGCAGTTCTTC. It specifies CASSPAGGSYNEQFF.

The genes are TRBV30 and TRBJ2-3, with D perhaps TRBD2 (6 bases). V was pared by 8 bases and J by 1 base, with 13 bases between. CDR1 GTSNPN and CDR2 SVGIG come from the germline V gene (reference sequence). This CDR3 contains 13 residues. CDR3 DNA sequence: TGTGCCCTTACCGCGGGACGCACAGATACGCAGTATTTT. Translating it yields CALTAGRTDTQYF.

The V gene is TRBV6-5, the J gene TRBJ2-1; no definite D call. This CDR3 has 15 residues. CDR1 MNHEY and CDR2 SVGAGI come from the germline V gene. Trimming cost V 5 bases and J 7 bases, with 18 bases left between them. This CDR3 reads CASSPPVGRRNEQFF. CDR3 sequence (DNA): TGTGCCAGCAGTCCGCCTGTGGGCCGTCGGAATGAGCAGTTCTTC.

The CDR3 reads CASSYRGQGAYGYTF. The DNA for the CDR3 is TGTGCCAGCAGTTACCGGGGACAGGGGGCCTATGGCTACACCTTC. The V gene is TRBV6-5, the J gene TRBJ1-2, with 12 bases aligning to TRBD1. V shed 2 bases, J shed 4 bases, and the junction held 2 bases outside the gene matches. CDR1 and CDR2 (germline): MNHEY, SVGAGI. The CDR3 length is 15 residues.

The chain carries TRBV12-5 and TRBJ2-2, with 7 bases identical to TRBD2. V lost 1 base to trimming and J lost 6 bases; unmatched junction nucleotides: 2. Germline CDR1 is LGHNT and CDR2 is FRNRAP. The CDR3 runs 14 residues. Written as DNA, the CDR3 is TGTGCTAGTGGTTTGGGGGAGGGCCCCGGGGAGCTGTTTTTT. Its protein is CASGLGEGPGELFF. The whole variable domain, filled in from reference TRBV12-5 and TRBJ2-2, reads DARVTQTPRHKVTEMGQEVTMRCQPILGHNTVFWYRQTMMQGLELLAYFRNRAPLDDSGMPKDRFSAEMPDATLATLKIQPSEPRDSAVYFCASGLGEGPGELFFGEGSRLTVL.

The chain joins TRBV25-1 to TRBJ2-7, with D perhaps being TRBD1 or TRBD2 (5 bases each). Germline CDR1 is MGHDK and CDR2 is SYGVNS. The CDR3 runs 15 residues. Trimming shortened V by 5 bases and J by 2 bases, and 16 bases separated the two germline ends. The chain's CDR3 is CASSPSRDGTYEQYF. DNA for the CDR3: TGTGCCAGCAGTCCTAGCCGGGACGGAACCTACGAGCAGTACTTC.

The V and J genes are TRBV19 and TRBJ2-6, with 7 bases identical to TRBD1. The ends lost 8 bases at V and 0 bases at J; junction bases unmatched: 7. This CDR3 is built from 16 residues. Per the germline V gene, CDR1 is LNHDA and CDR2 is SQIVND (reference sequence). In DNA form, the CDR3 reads TGTGCCAGTTTACGGGACAGTATCTCTGGGGCCAACGTCCTGACTTTC. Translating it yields CASLRDSISGANVLTF.

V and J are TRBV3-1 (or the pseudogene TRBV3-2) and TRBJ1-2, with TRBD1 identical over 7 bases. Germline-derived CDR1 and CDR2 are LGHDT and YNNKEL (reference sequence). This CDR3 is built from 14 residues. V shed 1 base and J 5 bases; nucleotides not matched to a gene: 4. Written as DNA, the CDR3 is TGTGCCAGCAGCCAAGTCCAGGGGGAATATGGCTACACCTTC. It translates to CASSQVQGEYGYTF.

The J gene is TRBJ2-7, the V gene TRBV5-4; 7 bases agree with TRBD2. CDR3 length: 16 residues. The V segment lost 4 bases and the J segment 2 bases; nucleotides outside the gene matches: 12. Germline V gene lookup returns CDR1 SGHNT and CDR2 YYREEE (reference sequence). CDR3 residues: CASSPGGWRGAYEQYF. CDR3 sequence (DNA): TGTGCCAGCAGCCCCGGGGGGTGGAGAGGAGCCTACGAGCAGTACTTC. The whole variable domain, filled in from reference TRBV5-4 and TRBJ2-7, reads ETGVTQSPTHLIKTRGQQVTLRCSSQSGHNTVSWYQQALGQGPQFIFQYYREEENGRGNFPPRFSGLQFPNYSSELNVNALELDDSALYLCASSPGGWRGAYEQYFGPGTRLTVT.

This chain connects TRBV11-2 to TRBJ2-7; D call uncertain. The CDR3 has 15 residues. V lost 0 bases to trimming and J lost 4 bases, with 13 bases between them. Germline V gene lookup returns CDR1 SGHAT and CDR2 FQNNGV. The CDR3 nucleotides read TGTGCCAGCAGCTTAGATCGATCAAGACTTTACGAGCAGTACTTC. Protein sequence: CASSLDRSRLYEQYF.

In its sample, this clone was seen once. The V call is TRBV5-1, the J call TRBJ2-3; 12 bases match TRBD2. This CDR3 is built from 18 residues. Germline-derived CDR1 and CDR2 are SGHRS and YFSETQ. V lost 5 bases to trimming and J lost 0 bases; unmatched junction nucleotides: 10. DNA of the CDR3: TGCGCCAGCAGTTACGGACTAGCGGGAACCGTTAGCACAGATACGCAGTATTTT. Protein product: CASSYGLAGTVSTDTQYF.

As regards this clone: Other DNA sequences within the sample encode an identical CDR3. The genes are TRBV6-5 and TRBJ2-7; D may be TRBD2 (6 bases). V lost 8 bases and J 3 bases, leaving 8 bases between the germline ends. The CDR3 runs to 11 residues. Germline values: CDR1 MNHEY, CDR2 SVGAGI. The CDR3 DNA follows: TGTGCCAGCGGGCGGGGCTACGAGCAGTACTTC. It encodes CASGRGYEQYF.

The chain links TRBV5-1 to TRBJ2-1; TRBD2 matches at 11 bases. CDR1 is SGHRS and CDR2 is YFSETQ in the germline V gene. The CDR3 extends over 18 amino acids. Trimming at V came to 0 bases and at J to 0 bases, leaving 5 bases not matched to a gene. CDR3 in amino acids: CASSLGDSGRVSYNEQFF. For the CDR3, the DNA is TGCGCCAGCAGCTTGGGGGATAGCGGGAGGGTCTCCTACAATGAGCAGTTCTTC. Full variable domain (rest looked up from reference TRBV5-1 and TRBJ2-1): KAGVTQTPRYLIKTRGQQVTLSCSPISGHRSVSWYQQTPGQGLQFLFEYFSETQRNKGNFPGRFSGRQFSNSRSEMNVSTLELGDSALYLCASSLGDSGRVSYNEQFFGPGTRLTVL.